A selection of T cell receptor beta chains follows, all from one sample in a study of blood T cell repertoires in COVID-19. The method was immunoSEQ multiplex PCR; TCRdb's version includes in-frame clones alone and lacks a portion of them. The repertoire has fewer than 300,000 clones, just over 85% of them found once; the top ten carry roughly 11%. Sequencing input: peripheral blood. The receptors shown here come from a man aged 50 to 60 with COVID-19, enrolled during active disease. Each CDR3 is given with its conserved first and last residue. Clone sizes are given selectively: once, few, many, or a class where the clone is expanded.

j_call | v_call | clone_size | cdr3_aa
TRBJ1-1 | TRBV7-9 | NA | CASSRTENTEAFF
TRBJ2-7 | TRBV4-1 | NA | CASSQVVTETYEQYF
TRBJ1-2 | TRBV3-1/TRBV3-2 | NA | CASSRGTEGDYTF
TRBJ2-7 | TRBV5-1 | NA | CASSSGDRVKYEQYF
TRBJ2-7 | TRBV19 | NA | CASSQLAGGEQYF
TRBJ1-4 | TRBV14 | NA | CASSQDRGATNEKLFF
TRBJ1-3 | TRBV13 | few | CASSFLYRDPGNTIYF
TRBJ2-7 | TRBV5-8 | NA | CASSRSGPFYEQYF
TRBJ2-3 | TRBV6-5 | NA | CASSYYTTADTQYF
TRBJ2-3 | TRBV25-1 | NA | CASSVSEAQYF
TRBJ1-1 | TRBV6-4 | NA | CASSEDGTGGDTEAFF
TRBJ1-2 | TRBV19 | once | CASSISQGLYGYTF
TRBJ2-3 | TRBV5-4 | NA | CASTKGPSTDTQYF
TRBJ2-7 | TRBV5-1 | NA | CASSYSSETSYEQYF
TRBJ2-7 | TRBV10-2 | NA | CASTLTSGPRSSYEQYF
TRBJ1-1 | TRBV11-2 | NA | CASSQLGGTEAFF